This is a list of T cell receptor beta chains from one sample in a study of post-analysis software for immune sequencing data. MiXCR was run by TCRdb on the PCR reads, yielding one entry per CDR3 protein. The sample records 450,000 or so distinct CDR3 sequences, less than 45% being singletons. Sequencing input: blood. Receptors were obtained from a girl aged 5 to 17 with multiple sclerosis. Each CDR3 is given with its conserved first and last residue. Each record gives: CDR3 protein, V gene, CDR3 length, J gene, clone size. Size is omitted from some rows. Given values are once, few, many or a class for expanded clones.

CDR3 protein: CASSPRLGSYNEQFF
V gene: TRBV7-2
CDR3 length: 15
J gene: TRBJ2-1
clone size: .

CDR3 protein: CASSLETGGRQPQHF
V gene: TRBV5-5
CDR3 length: 15
J gene: TRBJ1-5
clone size: few

CDR3 protein: CASSLWDRGLNEQYF
V gene: TRBV5-6
CDR3 length: 15
J gene: TRBJ2-5
clone size: .

CDR3 protein: CATSRDRGPQETQYF
V gene: TRBV15
CDR3 length: 15
J gene: TRBJ2-5
clone size: .

CDR3 protein: CASSVGGPSEKLFF
V gene: TRBV9
CDR3 length: 14
J gene: TRBJ1-4
clone size: .

CDR3 protein: CASSMGPKLRAFF
V gene: TRBV7-8
CDR3 length: 13
J gene: TRBJ2-1
clone size: .

CDR3 protein: CASSLMGGQSSYEQYF
V gene: TRBV5-1
CDR3 length: 16
J gene: TRBJ2-7
clone size: .

CDR3 protein: CASQDPGIDEQYF
V gene: TRBV5-1
CDR3 length: 13
J gene: TRBJ2-5
clone size: .

CDR3 protein: CSARASLGTGFSNEQFF
V gene: TRBV20-1
CDR3 length: 17
J gene: TRBJ2-1
clone size: few

CDR3 protein: CASRPLDQETQYF
V gene: TRBV6-2/TRBV6-3
CDR3 length: 13
J gene: TRBJ2-5
clone size: .

CDR3 protein: CASSQVLAGGAKNIQYF
V gene: TRBV4-2
CDR3 length: 17
J gene: TRBJ2-4
clone size: few

CDR3 protein: CSVDGRGDPNYGYTF
V gene: TRBV29-1
CDR3 length: 15
J gene: TRBJ1-2
clone size: .

CDR3 protein: CASSQGRTGSYKQYF
V gene: TRBV4-3
CDR3 length: 15
J gene: TRBJ2-7
clone size: .

CDR3 protein: CAIMPTGEITDTQYF
V gene: TRBV10-3
CDR3 length: 15
J gene: TRBJ2-3
clone size: .

CDR3 protein: CASSSAGDYGYTF
V gene: TRBV12-3/TRBV12-4
CDR3 length: 13
J gene: TRBJ1-2
clone size: .

CDR3 protein: CASSPVGTGRSYGYTF
V gene: TRBV12-3/TRBV12-4
CDR3 length: 16
J gene: TRBJ1-2
clone size: .

CDR3 protein: CASSREGEQYF
V gene: TRBV7-9
CDR3 length: 11
J gene: TRBJ2-7
clone size: few

CDR3 protein: CASSQGQGEYNEQFF
V gene: TRBV4-1
CDR3 length: 15
J gene: TRBJ2-1
clone size: few

CDR3 protein: CASSQDGGQGETQYF
V gene: TRBV4-3
CDR3 length: 15
J gene: .
clone size: .

CDR3 protein: CASSSGTVTSYEQYF
V gene: TRBV6-5
CDR3 length: 15
J gene: TRBJ2-7
clone size: .

CDR3 protein: CASSPSAGRDNEQFF
V gene: TRBV7-3
CDR3 length: 15
J gene: TRBJ2-1
clone size: .

CDR3 protein: CASSEGRSSYNEQFF
V gene: TRBV5-1
CDR3 length: 15
J gene: TRBJ2-1
clone size: .

CDR3 protein: CASSAGTETQYF
V gene: TRBV2
CDR3 length: 12
J gene: TRBJ2-5
clone size: .

CDR3 protein: CASSLSGLAVYNEQFF
V gene: TRBV12-3/TRBV12-4
CDR3 length: 16
J gene: TRBJ2-1
clone size: .

CDR3 protein: CASSQTSGANTDTQYF
V gene: TRBV7-6
CDR3 length: 16
J gene: TRBJ2-3
clone size: .

CDR3 protein: CASSVTGGSYNEQVF
V gene: TRBV7-9
CDR3 length: 15
J gene: TRBJ2-1
clone size: .

CDR3 protein: CASSPRLAGGEETQYF
V gene: TRBV14
CDR3 length: 16
J gene: TRBJ2-5
clone size: .

CDR3 protein: CASSLAATSGGDNEQFF
V gene: TRBV7-2
CDR3 length: 17
J gene: TRBJ2-1
clone size: .

CDR3 protein: CASSLLRLAGGSSYEQYF
V gene: TRBV7-9
CDR3 length: 18
J gene: TRBJ2-7
clone size: .

CDR3 protein: CASSTEGRGTGELFF
V gene: TRBV27
CDR3 length: 15
J gene: TRBJ2-2
clone size: .

CDR3 protein: CASSPLAGATYEQYF
V gene: TRBV9
CDR3 length: 15
J gene: TRBJ2-7
clone size: .

CDR3 protein: CASSFGEYGYTF
V gene: TRBV28
CDR3 length: 12
J gene: TRBJ1-2
clone size: .

CDR3 protein: CASSKEPSGANVLTF
V gene: TRBV21-1
CDR3 length: 15
J gene: TRBJ2-6
clone size: once

CDR3 protein: CASSEGRTGDDTQYF
V gene: TRBV7-2
CDR3 length: 15
J gene: TRBJ2-3
clone size: few

CDR3 protein: CASSLERQGGDTQYF
V gene: TRBV7-3
CDR3 length: 15
J gene: TRBJ2-3
clone size: few